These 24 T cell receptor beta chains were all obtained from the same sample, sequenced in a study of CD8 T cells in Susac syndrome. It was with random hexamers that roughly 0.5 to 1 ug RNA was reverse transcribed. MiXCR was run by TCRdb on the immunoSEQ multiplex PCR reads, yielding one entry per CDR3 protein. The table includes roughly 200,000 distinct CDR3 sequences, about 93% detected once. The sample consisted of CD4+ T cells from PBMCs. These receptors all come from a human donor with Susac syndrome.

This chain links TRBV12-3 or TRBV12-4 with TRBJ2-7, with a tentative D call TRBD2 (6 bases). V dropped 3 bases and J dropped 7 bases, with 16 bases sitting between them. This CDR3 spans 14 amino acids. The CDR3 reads CASSFRDLTREQYF. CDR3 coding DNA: TGTGCCAGCAGTTTTCGCGATCTGACTAGGGAGCAGTACTTC.

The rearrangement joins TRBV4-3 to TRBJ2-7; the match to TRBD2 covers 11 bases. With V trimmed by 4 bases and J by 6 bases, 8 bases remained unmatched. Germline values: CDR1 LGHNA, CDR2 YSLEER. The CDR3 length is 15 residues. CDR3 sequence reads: CASSPTSGSPLEQYF. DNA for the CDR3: TGCGCCAGCAGCCCAACTAGCGGGAGTCCCCTCGAGCAGTACTTC.

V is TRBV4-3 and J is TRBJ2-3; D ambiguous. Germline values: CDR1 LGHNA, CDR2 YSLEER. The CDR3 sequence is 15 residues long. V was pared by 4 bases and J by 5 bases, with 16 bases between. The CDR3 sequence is CASSLRISRGDTQYF. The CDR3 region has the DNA TGCGCCAGCAGCCTTCGGATTAGCCGAGGAGATACGCAGTATTTT.

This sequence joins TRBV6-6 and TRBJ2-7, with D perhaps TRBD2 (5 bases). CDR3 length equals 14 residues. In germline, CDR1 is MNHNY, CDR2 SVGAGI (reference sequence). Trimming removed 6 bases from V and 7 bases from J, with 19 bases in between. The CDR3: CASSLEAETGEQYF. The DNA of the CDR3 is TGTGCCAGCAGCCTTGAGGCAGAAACGGGGGAGCAGTACTTC.

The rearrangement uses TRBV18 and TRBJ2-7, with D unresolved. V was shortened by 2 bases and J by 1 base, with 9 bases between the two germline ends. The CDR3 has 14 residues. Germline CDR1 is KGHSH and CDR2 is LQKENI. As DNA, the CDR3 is TGTGCCAGCTCACCAGCGGTGGATTCCTACGAGCAGTACTTC. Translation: CASSPAVDSYEQYF.

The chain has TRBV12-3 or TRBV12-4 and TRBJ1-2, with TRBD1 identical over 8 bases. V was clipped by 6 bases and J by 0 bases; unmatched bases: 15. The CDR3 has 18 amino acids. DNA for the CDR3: TGTGCCAGCAGCTCCAGACAGGGGCCACCGGGGGCTAACTATGGCTACACCTTC. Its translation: CASSSRQGPPGANYGYTF.

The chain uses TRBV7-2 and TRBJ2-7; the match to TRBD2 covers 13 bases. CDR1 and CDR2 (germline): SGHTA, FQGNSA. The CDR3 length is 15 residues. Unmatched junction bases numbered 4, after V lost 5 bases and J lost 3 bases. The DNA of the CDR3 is TGTGCCAGCAGCCCGGGACTAGCGGGATACTACGAGCAGTACTTC. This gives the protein CASSPGLAGYYEQYF.

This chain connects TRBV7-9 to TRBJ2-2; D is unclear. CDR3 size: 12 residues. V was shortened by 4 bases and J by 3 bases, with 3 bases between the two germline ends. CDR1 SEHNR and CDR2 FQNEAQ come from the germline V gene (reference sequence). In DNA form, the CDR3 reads TGTGCCAGCAGCTGGGACACCGGGGAGCTGTTTTTT. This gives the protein CASSWDTGELFF.

CDR3 sequence (DNA): TGCAGTGCTAGGGGGGACAGCTACAATGAGCAGTTCTTC. Translated, it gives CSARGDSYNEQFF. V usage is TRBV20-1 and J usage is TRBJ2-1; TRBD1 agrees at 7 bases. The V gene end was trimmed by 3 bases and the J gene end by 3 bases; junction bases not matched to a gene: 2. Germline-derived CDR1 and CDR2 are DFQATT and SNEGSKA (reference sequence). This CDR3 has 13 amino acids.

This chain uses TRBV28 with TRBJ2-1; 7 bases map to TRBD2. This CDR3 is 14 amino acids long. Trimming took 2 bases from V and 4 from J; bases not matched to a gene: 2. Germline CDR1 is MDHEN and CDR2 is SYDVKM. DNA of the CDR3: TGTGCCAGCAGTTTAAGGGACTATTACAATGAGCAGTTCTTC. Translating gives CASSLRDYYNEQFF.

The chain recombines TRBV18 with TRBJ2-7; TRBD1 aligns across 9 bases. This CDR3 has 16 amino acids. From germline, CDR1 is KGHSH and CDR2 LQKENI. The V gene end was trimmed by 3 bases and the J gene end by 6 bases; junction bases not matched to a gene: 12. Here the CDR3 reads CASSPLGQGSAAEQYF. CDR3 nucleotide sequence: TGTGCCAGCTCACCCCTAGGACAGGGGTCAGCAGCCGAGCAGTACTTC.

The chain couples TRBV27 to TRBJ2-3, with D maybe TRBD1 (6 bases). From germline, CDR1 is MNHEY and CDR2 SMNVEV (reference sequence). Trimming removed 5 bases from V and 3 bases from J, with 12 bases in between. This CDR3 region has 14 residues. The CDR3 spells CASSKGRGTDTQYF. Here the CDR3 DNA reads TGTGCCAGCAGTAAGGGCAGGGGAACAGATACGCAGTATTTT.

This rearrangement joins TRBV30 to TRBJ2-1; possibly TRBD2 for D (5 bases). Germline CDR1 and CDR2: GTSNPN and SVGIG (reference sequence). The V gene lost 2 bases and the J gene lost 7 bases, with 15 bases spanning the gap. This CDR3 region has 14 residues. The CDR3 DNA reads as TGTGCCTGGAGTTTGACCCGCCGGAGGAATGAGCAGTTCTTC. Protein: CAWSLTRRRNEQFF. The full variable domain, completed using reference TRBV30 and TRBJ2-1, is SQTIHQWPATLVQPVGSPLSLECTVEGTSNPNLYWYRQAAGRGLQLLFYSVGIGQISSEVPQNLSASRPQDRQFILSSKKLLLSDSGFYLCAWSLTRRRNEQFFGPGTRLTVL.

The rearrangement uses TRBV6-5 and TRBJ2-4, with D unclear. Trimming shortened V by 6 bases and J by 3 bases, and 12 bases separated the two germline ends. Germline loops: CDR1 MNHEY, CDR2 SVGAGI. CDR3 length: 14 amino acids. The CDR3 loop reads CASSEELDKNIQYF. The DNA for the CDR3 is TGTGCCAGCAGCGAGGAGCTTGACAAAAACATTCAGTACTTC.

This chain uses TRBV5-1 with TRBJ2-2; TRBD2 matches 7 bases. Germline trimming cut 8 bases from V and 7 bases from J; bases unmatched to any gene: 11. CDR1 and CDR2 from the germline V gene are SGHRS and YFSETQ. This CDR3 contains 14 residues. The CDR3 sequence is CASTSGATDGELFF. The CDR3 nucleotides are TGCGCCAGTACCAGCGGGGCTACGGACGGGGAGCTGTTTTTT.

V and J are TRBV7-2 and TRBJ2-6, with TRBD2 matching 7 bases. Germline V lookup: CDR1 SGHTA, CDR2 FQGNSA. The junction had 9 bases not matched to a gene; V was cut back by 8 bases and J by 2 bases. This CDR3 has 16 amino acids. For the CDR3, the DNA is TGTGCCAGCTTGCCACCCGGGGGGACTGGGGCCAACGTCCTGACTTTC. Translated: CASLPPGGTGANVLTF. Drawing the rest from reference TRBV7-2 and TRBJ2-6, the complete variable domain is GAGVSQSPSNKVTEKGKDVELRCDPISGHTALYWYRQSLGQGLEFLIYFQGNSAPDKSGLPSDRFSAERTGGSVSTLTIQRTQQEDSAVYLCASLPPGGTGANVLTFGAGSRLTVL.

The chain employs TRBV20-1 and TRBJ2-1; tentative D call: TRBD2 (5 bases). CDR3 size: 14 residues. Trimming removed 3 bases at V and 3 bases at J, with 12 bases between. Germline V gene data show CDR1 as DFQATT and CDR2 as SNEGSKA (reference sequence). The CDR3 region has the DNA TGCAGTGCTAGGGACGGACTTAACTACAATGAGCAGTTCTTC. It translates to CSARDGLNYNEQFF.

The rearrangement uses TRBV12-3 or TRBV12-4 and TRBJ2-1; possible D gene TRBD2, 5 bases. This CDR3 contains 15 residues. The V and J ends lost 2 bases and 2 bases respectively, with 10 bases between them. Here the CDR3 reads CASSLPIGAYNEQFF. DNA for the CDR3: TGTGCCAGCAGTTTACCGATCGGGGCCTACAATGAGCAGTTCTTC.

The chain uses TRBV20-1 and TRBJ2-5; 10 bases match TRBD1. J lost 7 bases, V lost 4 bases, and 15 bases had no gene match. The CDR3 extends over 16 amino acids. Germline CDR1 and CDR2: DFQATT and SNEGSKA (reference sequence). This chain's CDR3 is CSATGGDRGRPGTQYF. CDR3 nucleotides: TGCAGTGCTACGGGTGGGGACAGGGGCCGCCCCGGGACCCAGTACTTC.

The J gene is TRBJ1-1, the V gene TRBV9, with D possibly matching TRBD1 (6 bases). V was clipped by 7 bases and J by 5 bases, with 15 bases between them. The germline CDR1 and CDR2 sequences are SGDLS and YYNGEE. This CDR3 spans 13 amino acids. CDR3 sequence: CASGRGDKTEAFF. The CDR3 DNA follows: TGTGCCAGCGGGAGGGGGGATAAGACTGAAGCTTTCTTT.

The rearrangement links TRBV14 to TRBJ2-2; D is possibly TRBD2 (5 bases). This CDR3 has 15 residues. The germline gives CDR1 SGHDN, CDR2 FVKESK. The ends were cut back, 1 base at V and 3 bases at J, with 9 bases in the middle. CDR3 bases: TGTGCCAGCAGCCAAGTCGGGGTGGACACCGGGGAGCTGTTTTTT. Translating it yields CASSQVGVDTGELFF.

CDR3 in DNA: TGTGCCAGTAGTTTCTGGGGACAGGAGAACACTGAAGCTTTCTTT. Translating it yields CASSFWGQENTEAFF. The chain carries TRBV19 and TRBJ1-1; 8 nucleotides match TRBD1. CDR3 length: 15 amino acids. From germline, CDR1 is LNHDA and CDR2 SQIVND (reference sequence). Germline trimming cut 5 bases from V and 1 base from J; bases unmatched to any gene: 6.

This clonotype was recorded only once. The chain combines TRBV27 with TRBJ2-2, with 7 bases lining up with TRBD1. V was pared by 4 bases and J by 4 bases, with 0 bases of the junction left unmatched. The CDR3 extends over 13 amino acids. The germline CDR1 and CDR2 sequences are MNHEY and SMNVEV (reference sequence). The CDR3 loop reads CASSYRGTGELFF. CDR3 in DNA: TGTGCCAGCAGTTACAGGGGCACCGGGGAGCTGTTTTTT.

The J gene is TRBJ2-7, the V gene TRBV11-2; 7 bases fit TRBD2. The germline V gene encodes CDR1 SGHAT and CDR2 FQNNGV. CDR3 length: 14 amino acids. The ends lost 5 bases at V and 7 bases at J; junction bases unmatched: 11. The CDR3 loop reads CASSARPAGVEQYF. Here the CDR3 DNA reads TGTGCCAGCAGCGCCCGGCCGGCGGGAGTTGAGCAGTACTTC.